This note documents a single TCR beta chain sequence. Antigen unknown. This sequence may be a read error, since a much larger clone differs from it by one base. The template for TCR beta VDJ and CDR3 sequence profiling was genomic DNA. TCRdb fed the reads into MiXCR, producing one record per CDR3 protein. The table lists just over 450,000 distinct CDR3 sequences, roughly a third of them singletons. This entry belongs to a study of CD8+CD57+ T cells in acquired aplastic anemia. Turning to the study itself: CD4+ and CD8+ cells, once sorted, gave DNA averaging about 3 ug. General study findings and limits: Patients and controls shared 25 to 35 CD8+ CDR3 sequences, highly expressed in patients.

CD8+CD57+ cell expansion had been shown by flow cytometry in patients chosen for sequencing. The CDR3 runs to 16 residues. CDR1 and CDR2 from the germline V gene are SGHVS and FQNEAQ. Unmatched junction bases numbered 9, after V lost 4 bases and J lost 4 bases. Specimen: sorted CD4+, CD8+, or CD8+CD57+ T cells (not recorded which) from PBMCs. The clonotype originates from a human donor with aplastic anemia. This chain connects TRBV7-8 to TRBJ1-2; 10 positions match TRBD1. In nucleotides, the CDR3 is TGTGCCAGCAGCTCCGGGACAGGGGATAACAGCTATGGCTACACCTTC. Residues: CASSSGTGDNSYGYTF.